The clone carrying this TCR beta chain was detected a few times. Sample-barcoded 5' priming and a J-beta primer mix drove a second PCR of 7 to 11 cycles. A single record per CDR3 protein comes from TCRdb applying MiXCR to the 5' RACE reads. There are 1.4 million to 1.5 million distinct CDR3 sequences in the sample; around 39% occur only once, and under 8% lies in the top ten. CDR3 length equals 14 residues. CDR1 MGHRA and CDR2 YSYEKL come from the germline V gene. V was cut by 3 bases and J by 3 bases, with 9 bases left in between. This entry comes from a study of blood T cells in healthy people across ages.

This clonotype was sampled from a woman younger than 30 in good health. The chain has TRBV4-1 and TRBJ2-1, with TRBD2 as a possible D gene (6 bases). Sequenced sample: blood. The CDR3 bases are TGCGCCAGCAGCCATCCTAGCGACTACAATGAGCAGTTCTTC. Translating gives CASSHPSDYNEQFF.